This TCR beta chain derives from a study of T-cell memory formation after mild COVID-19. The CDR3 totals 15 residues. Trimming removed 3 bases from V and 4 bases from J; junction bases left unmatched: 6. Germline CDR1 SGHRS, CDR2 YFSETQ. It was 5'RACE with constant-segment primers that produced the TCR alpha and TCR beta cDNA libraries, which carried sample barcodes and UMIs. One entry per CDR3 protein results from TCRdb running MiXCR on the 5' RACE reads. This table has 300,000 to 350,000 distinct CDR3 sequences, around 15% appearing once. The rearrangement uses TRBV5-1 and TRBJ1-4; 7 bases match TRBD1. The sequenced sample was PBMCs or a T cell subset sorted from them (not recorded which). The TCR comes from a man between 18 and 29 years old who had mild COVID-19 (a few samples of this study predate the infection). Cell type and time point are not known. The chain's CDR3 is CASSWDWDSNEKLFF. The CDR3 nucleotides read TGCGCCAGCAGCTGGGATTGGGACAGTAATGAAAAACTGTTTTTT.